This T cell receptor (beta chain) was obtained from a study of T-cell reconstitution after alpha-beta-depleted transplantation in children. CDR1 and CDR2 (germline): MNHEY, SVGAGI. J gave up 6 bases and V 0 bases, and 5 bases lay outside the gene matches. This CDR3 spans 14 amino acids. Unique molecular identifiers featured in how the TCRbeta library was prepared. TCRdb re-called the PCR reads through MiXCR, storing one row per CDR3 protein. Counted here are over 100,000 distinct CDR3 sequences, about a tenth occurring once; the ten biggest clones make up about 34%. This clonotype was counted many times.

The chain couples TRBV6-5 to TRBJ2-7; 7 bases are shared with TRBD1. This receptor was identified in a boy between 2 and 10 years old with acute lymphoblastic leukemia, due to receive a stem cell transplant. The starting material was PBMCs, obtained before TCRalphabeta/CD19-depleted stem cell transplant. CDR3 nucleotides: TGTGCCAGCAGTTACTCGACAGGGCGAAGCGAGCAGTACTTC. Protein: CASSYSTGRSEQYF.